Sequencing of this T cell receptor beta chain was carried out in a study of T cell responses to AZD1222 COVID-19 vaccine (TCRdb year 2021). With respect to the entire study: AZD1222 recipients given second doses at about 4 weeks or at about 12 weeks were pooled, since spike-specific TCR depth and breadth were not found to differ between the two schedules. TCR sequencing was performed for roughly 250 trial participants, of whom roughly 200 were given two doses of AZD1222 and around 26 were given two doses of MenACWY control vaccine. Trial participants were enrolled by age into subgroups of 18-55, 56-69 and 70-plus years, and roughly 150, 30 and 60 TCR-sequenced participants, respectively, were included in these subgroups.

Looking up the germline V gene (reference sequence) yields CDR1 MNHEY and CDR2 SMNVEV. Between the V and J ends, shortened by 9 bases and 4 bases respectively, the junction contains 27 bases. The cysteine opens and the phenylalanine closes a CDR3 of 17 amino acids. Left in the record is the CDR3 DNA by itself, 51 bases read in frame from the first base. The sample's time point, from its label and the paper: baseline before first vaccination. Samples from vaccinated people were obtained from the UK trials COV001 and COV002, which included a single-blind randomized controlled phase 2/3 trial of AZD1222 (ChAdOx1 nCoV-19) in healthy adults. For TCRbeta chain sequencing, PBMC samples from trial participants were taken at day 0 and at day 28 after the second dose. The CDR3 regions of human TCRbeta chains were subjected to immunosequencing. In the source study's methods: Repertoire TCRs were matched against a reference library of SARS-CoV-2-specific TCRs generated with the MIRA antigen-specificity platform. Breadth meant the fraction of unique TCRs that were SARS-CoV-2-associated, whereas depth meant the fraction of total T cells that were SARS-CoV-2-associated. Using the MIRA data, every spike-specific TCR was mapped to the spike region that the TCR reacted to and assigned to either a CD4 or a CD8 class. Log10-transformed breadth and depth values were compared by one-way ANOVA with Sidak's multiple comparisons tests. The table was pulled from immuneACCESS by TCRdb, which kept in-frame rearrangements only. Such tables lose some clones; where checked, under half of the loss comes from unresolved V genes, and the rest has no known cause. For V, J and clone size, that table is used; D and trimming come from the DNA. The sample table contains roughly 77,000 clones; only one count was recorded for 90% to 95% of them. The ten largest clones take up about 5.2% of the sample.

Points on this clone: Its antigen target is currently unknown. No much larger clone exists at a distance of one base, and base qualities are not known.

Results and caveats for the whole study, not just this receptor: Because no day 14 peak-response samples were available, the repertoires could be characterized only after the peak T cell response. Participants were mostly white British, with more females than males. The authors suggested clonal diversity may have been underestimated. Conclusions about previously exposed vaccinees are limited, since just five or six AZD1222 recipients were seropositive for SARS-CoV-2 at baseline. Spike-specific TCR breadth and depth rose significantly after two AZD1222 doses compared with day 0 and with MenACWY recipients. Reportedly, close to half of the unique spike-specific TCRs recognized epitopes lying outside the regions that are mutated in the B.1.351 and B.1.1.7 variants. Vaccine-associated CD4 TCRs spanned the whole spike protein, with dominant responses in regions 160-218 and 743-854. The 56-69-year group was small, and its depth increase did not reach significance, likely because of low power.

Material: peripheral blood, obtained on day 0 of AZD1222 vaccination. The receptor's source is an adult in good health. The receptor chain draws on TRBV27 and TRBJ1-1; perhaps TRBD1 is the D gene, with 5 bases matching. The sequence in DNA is TGTGCCAGACCCCCTTTACCAGGACCCTCAGGGAGCACTGAAGCTTTCTTT. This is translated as CARPPLPGPSGSTEAFF.